One and the same sample provided the 10 T cell receptor beta chains below, sequenced in a study of OX40 agonist ivuxolimab in advanced cancers. Clones were read by immunoSEQ multiplex PCR, and TCRdb kept only the in-frame ones, dropping some. This table has about 27,000 clones, about 90% appearing once. This material consisted of CD4+ or CD8+ T cells sorted from blood, taken in a trial of the OX40 agonist ivuxolimab. These receptors were taken from an adult with an advanced solid tumor such as melanoma, head and neck, liver or kidney cancer.

The V gene is TRBV15, the J gene TRBJ1-5; D call uncertain. The V gene's germline CDR1 is LNHNV and CDR2 YYDKDF (reference sequence). The CDR3 consists of 17 residues. Trimming stripped 0 bases from V and 3 bases from J, with 15 bases between. In DNA form, the CDR3 reads TGTGCCACCAGCAGAGATCTTACTCGGCAGTTCAATCAGCCCCAGCATTTT. This codes for CATSRDLTRQFNQPQHF.

The V and J genes are TRBV19 and TRBJ1-2; D uncertain. Germline CDR1 LNHDA, CDR2 SQIVND (reference sequence). Trimming removed 5 bases from V and 4 bases from J, with 17 bases in between. The CDR3 sequence is 15 residues long. In DNA form, the CDR3 reads TGTGCCAGTAGTGACTTACAGAAGGCGGGCTATGGCTACACCTTC. It specifies CASSDLQKAGYGYTF.

Notes on this clone: One junction end does not reproduce the germline sequence, and a read error may be involved. The rearrangement links TRBV9 to TRBJ2-2; D call uncertain. The CDR3 spans 18 residues. Per the germline V gene, CDR1 is SGDLS and CDR2 is YYNGEE. In DNA form, the CDR3 reads TGTGCCAGCAGCGTAGAGTGGGGTGTTGGGCCGAACCCCGGGGAGCTGTTTTTT. Its protein is CASSVEWGVGPNPGELFF.

The V gene is TRBV9, the J gene TRBJ2-7; D is perhaps TRBD2 (5 bases). The V and J ends lost 4 bases and 2 bases respectively, with 13 bases between them. This CDR3 has 14 amino acids. Germline assignment: CDR1 SGDLS and CDR2 YYNGEE. CDR3 DNA sequence: TGTGCCAGCAGCCCCGGAGGCGGTACCTACGAGCAGTACTTC. Its translation is CASSPGGGTYEQYF. The whole variable domain, remainder taken from reference TRBV9 and TRBJ2-7, is DSGVTQTPKHLITATGQRVTLRCSPRSGDLSVYWYQQSLDQGLQFLIQYYNGEERAKGNILERFSAQQFPDLHSELNLSSLELGDSALYFCASSPGGGTYEQYFGPGTRLTVT.

The chain is built from TRBV6-1 and TRBJ1-1; no clear D. The CDR3 length is 15 residues. Germline CDR1 is MNHNS and CDR2 is SASEGT. With 5 bases removed from V and 0 bases from J, the gap between germline ends came to 13 bases. The CDR3 loop reads CASSPQQYMNTEAFF. The DNA of the CDR3 is TGTGCCAGCAGTCCCCAACAGTACATGAACACTGAAGCTTTCTTT.

The chain combines TRBV6-4 with TRBJ2-5, with a tentative D call TRBD1 (6 bases). V lost 0 bases and J lost 1, with 12 bases in between. CDR1 is MRHNA, CDR2 SNTAGT, per germline. This CDR3 has 16 residues. CDR3 in amino acids: CASSDSWDTFQETQYF. DNA for the CDR3: TGTGCCAGCAGTGACTCCTGGGACACCTTCCAAGAGACCCAGTACTTC.

This clone was found once. The chain uses TRBV9 and TRBJ2-2, with 9 bases aligning to TRBD2. V dropped 0 bases and J dropped 6; count of bases not matched to a gene: 3. CDR1 and CDR2 (germline): SGDLS, YYNGEE. The CDR3 sequence is 15 residues long. CDR3 bases: TGTGCCAGCAGCGTAGGCGGGAGGGCCCCCGGGGAGCTGTTTTTT. Its protein product is CASSVGGRAPGELFF.

The rearrangement uses TRBV7-9 and TRBJ2-5; perhaps TRBD2 as D (5 bases). CDR3 length: 9 residues. Trimming removed 11 bases at V and 9 bases at J, with 10 bases between. Germline lookup yields CDR1 SEHNR and CDR2 FQNEAQ (reference sequence). The CDR3 spells CAFGESQYF. The CDR3, as DNA: TGTGCCTTTGGGGAGTCCCAGTACTTC.

A word on this clone: The junction differs from germline at one of its ends, possibly a read error. The rearrangement links TRBV7-9 to TRBJ1-5, with 7 nucleotides matching TRBD1. The CDR3 is made up of 16 amino acids. Germline V gene lookup returns CDR1 SEHNR and CDR2 FQNEAQ (reference sequence). Here the CDR3 reads CASSVAGTDFNQPQHF. CDR3 bases: TGTGCCAGCAGCGTAGCCGGGACAGACTTCAATCAGCCCCAGCATTTT.

This chain connects TRBV5-5 to TRBJ2-1, with 8 positions matching TRBD1. CDR3 length: 15 residues. With 4 bases clipped from V and 4 bases from J, the junction kept 7 bases outside the gene matches. Looked up from germline, CDR1 is SGHKS and CDR2 is YYEKEE (reference sequence). This chain's CDR3 is CASSGGTGDYNEQFF. The CDR3 DNA is TGTGCCAGCAGCGGGGGGACAGGAGATTACAATGAGCAGTTCTTC.